One and the same sample provided the 13 T cell receptor beta chains below, sequenced in a study of cytomegalovirus exposure and HLA in healthy donors. PCR involved 60 Vbeta and 13 Jbeta primers. Sequencing was performed with immunoSEQ multiplex PCR; in TCRdb, only in-frame clones are kept and a portion is missing. The table records about 100,000 clones, approximately 74% of them present only once. Specimen: PBMCs. These receptors were taken from a female donor in good health and CMV-seropositive.

A few counts support this clone. The genes are TRBV4-2 and TRBJ1-4; D gene ambiguous. This CDR3 has 15 amino acids. V shed 4 bases and J shed 0 bases, with 9 bases lying between them. The germline V gene encodes CDR1 LGHNA and CDR2 YNFKEQ. DNA of the CDR3: TGTGCCAGCAGCCTGTTCACAGCAACTAATGAAAAACTGTTTTTT. This sequence encodes CASSLFTATNEKLFF.

The rearrangement joins TRBV6-5 to TRBJ1-1; 9 positions agree with TRBD1. The CDR3 consists of 16 residues. CDR1 MNHEY and CDR2 SVGAGI come from the germline V gene. V lost 0 bases to trimming and J lost 4 bases; unmatched junction nucleotides: 6. The CDR3 DNA reads TGTGCCAGCAGTTACTCCCAAGGGACAGGGCCCACTGAAGCTTTCTTT. Its protein product is CASSYSQGTGPTEAFF.

This sequence joins TRBV30 and TRBJ2-7; no firm D call. Trimming cost V 3 bases and J 4 bases, with 16 bases left between them. This CDR3 is 14 amino acids long. CDR1 and CDR2 (germline): GTSNPN, SVGIG (reference sequence). The CDR3 DNA reads as TGTGCCTGGAGGGGCAGAGATCAATTGTACGAGCAGTACTTC. Its protein is CAWRGRDQLYEQYF.

This sequence joins TRBV30 and TRBJ1-3; D not certain. The germline V gene has CDR1 GTSNPN and CDR2 SVGIG (reference sequence). Trimming cost V 2 bases and J 0 bases, with 8 bases left between them. The CDR3 is made up of 14 amino acids. DNA for the CDR3: TGTGCCTGGAGTAGACTTAGCTCTGGAAACACCATATATTTT. Protein product: CAWSRLSSGNTIYF.

This clone was seen once. V gene TRBV6-5 combines with J gene TRBJ1-1, with a possible D match to TRBD1 (5 bases). Germline values: CDR1 MNHEY, CDR2 SVGAGI. This CDR3 has 13 residues. Trimming pared 6 bases from V and 6 bases from J, leaving 14 bases between. The DNA of the CDR3 is TGTGCCAGCAGCTCAGACCCCAGGGCTGAAGCTTTCTTT. Amino acid sequence: CASSSDPRAEAFF.

This clone was observed a single time. The chain uses TRBV7-8 and TRBJ1-2; 7 positions agree with TRBD1. The CDR3 spans 16 residues. V gave up 7 bases and J gave up 2 bases; unmatched junction bases: 13. Germline values: CDR1 SGHVS, CDR2 FQNEAQ. The CDR3 loop is CASTLAPGQENYGYTF. In nucleotides, the CDR3 is TGTGCCAGCACCCTAGCTCCAGGACAGGAGAACTATGGCTACACCTTC.

For the CDR3, the DNA is TGTGCCATCAGTGTTCGCACCGGGGAGCTGTTTTTT. Translating gives CAISVRTGELFF. The chain combines TRBV10-3 with TRBJ2-2; D remains unclear. V was clipped by 4 bases and J by 4 bases, with 4 bases between them. The CDR3 sequence is 12 residues long. Germline V gives CDR1 ENHRY, CDR2 SYGVKD.

The genes are TRBV18 and TRBJ2-7; 7 positions agree with TRBD1. Losses at the gene ends were 3 bases for V and 6 bases for J; bases not matched to a gene: 5. The germline CDR1 and CDR2 sequences are KGHSH and LQKENI. The CDR3 length is 13 residues. This CDR3 reads CASSPDRLGEQYF. CDR3 bases: TGTGCCAGCTCACCGGACAGGTTAGGCGAGCAGTACTTC.

Concerning this clone itself: Germline is not matched at one junction end, which may reflect a read error. The J gene is TRBJ2-5, the V gene TRBV7-7; 8 nucleotides match TRBD1. The germline gives CDR1 SSHAT, CDR2 FNYEAQ (reference sequence). The CDR3 sequence is 15 residues long. CDR3 nucleotide sequence: TGTGCTAGCAGCTTATCCCCGACAGGGGCAGAGACCCAGTACTTC. It specifies CASSLSPTGAETQYF.

This clone was seen only once. DNA of the CDR3: TGTGCCAGCAGTTTTACTAGCGGAGCCAAAAACATTCAGTACTTC. Protein product: CASSFTSGAKNIQYF. The J gene is TRBJ2-4, the V gene TRBV28; 8 bases map to TRBD2. The CDR3 length is 15 residues. With V trimmed by 3 bases and J by 0 bases, 1 base remained unmatched. Germline CDR1 reads MDHEN; CDR2 reads SYDVKM.

This chain connects TRBV7-9 to TRBJ2-7; TRBD1 might be the D (6 bases). V was trimmed by 3 bases and J by 3 bases, leaving 9 bases between them. The CDR3 contains 13 residues. CDR1 is SEHNR, CDR2 FQNEAQ, per germline (reference sequence). The CDR3 nucleotides are TGTGCCAGCAGCTTTAGAGGGGGCTACGAGCAGTACTTC. Protein sequence: CASSFRGGYEQYF.

J is TRBJ2-5 and V is TRBV7-8; 8 nucleotides agree with TRBD1. From germline, CDR1 is SGHVS and CDR2 FQNEAQ. Trimming cost V 5 bases and J 5 bases; bases outside gene matches: 16. This CDR3 contains 17 residues. CDR3 sequence: CASSVRRTGRSRETQYF. CDR3 in DNA: TGTGCCAGCAGCGTCCGAAGGACAGGGAGATCTCGGGAGACCCAGTACTTC.

This clone occurred a few times. This sequence joins TRBV4-1 and TRBJ1-5, with D uncertain. Between the trimmed V and J ends, which lost 1 base and 2 bases, there was a span of 9 bases. The CDR3 length is 15 residues. Germline CDR1 and CDR2: MGHRA and YSYEKL. CDR3 sequence: CASSQGGMGNQPQHF. In DNA form, the CDR3 reads TGCGCCAGCAGCCAAGGAGGAATGGGCAATCAGCCCCAGCATTTT.